The clone carrying this T cell receptor beta chain was counted a single time. Germline V CDR1 and CDR2: SGDLS, YYNGEE. V was clipped by 7 bases and J by 2 bases, with 12 bases between them. This CDR3 is 14 amino acids long. The data derive from a study of blood T cell repertoires in COVID-19. Study context: PBMCs, B-cell-depleted T cells, or T cells were the source of the cDNA or gDNA that made up the material.

In the original workflow: It was from reference gene primer amplification that nucleated cell counts were estimated. Here immunoSEQ multiplex PCR was the method, and the copy in TCRdb shows in-frame clones only, minus some. D and trimming come from the DNA, and the V and J calls and clone size come from that table. The repertoire has about 210,000 clones, approximately 90% of them found once; the top ten carry roughly 1.2%. The origin of this receptor is a man aged 25 to 40 with acute or convalescent COVID-19. The rearrangement uses TRBV9 and TRBJ1-4; a weak D match, TRBD1 (6 bases). Sequences were obtained from peripheral blood. CDR3: CASSRGTTNEKLFF. The CDR3 nucleotides are TGTGCCAGCTCTAGGGGGACGACTAATGAAAAACTGTTTTTT.